This T cell receptor (beta chain) was recovered during a study of shared T cell receptors in the human thymus. TCRdb's copy holds only in-frame clones and misses some; the assay was immunoSEQ multiplex PCR. Of roughly 410,000 clones listed, 95% were seen once; the top ten hold around 0.018%. This clonotype originated in a human donor. The sequenced sample was thymocytes.

CDR3: CSVENLKLESGYTF. As DNA, the CDR3 is TGCAGCGTTGAAAACCTTAAGCTTGAGAGTGGCTACACCTTC. The rearrangement links TRBV29-1 to TRBJ1-2; D remains unclear. From germline, CDR1 is SQVTM and CDR2 ANQGSEA. This CDR3 has 14 amino acids. Between the trimmed V and J ends, which lost 2 bases and 7 bases, there was a span of 17 bases.